The present T cell receptor beta chain was sequenced within a study of OX40 agonist ivuxolimab in advanced cancers. The table came from immunoSEQ multiplex PCR; TCRdb's copy has only in-frame clones and leaves some out. The sample lists over 75,000 clones, 90% to 95% seen once, with 2% to 3% in the top ten. The CDR3 loop spans 15 amino acids. Germline loops: CDR1 MNHEY, CDR2 SMNVEV (reference sequence). Trimming shortened V by 0 bases and J by 6 bases, and 12 bases separated the two germline ends. The chain couples TRBV27 to TRBJ1-5, with D perhaps TRBD1 (5 bases). The source of this sequence is an adult with an advanced solid tumor such as melanoma, head and neck, liver or kidney cancer. Sequenced here: CD4+ or CD8+ T cells sorted from blood, sampled in a trial of the OX40 agonist ivuxolimab. CDR3 loop: CASSLSMGQGQPQHF. DNA of the CDR3: TGTGCCAGCAGTTTATCGATGGGGCAGGGTCAGCCCCAGCATTTT.